This passage covers 32 T cell receptor beta chains from one sample sequenced in a study of cytomegalovirus exposure and HLA in healthy donors. Measured with immunoSEQ multiplex PCR; TCRdb has only the in-frame clones, and not every one. Found here are about 130,000 clones, just under 95% of them singletons; the top ten hold approximately 1.2%. The source material was PBMCs. Every receptor here comes from a young woman in good health and CMV-seronegative.

This chain uses TRBV9 with TRBJ2-3; 10 nucleotides agree with TRBD1. The trim removed 3 bases at V and 7 bases at J, leaving 14 bases unmatched. CDR3 length equals 17 residues. Per germline, CDR1 SGDLS and CDR2 YYNGEE. CDR3 protein: CASSATLRDRGVNTQYF. The CDR3 DNA follows: TGTGCCAGCAGCGCCACCCTCCGGGACAGGGGTGTGAATACGCAGTATTTT. Full variable domain (outside the CDR3, taken from reference TRBV9 and TRBJ2-3): DSGVTQTPKHLITATGQRVTLRCSPRSGDLSVYWYQQSLDQGLQFLIQYYNGEERAKGNILERFSAQQFPDLHSELNLSSLELGDSALYFCASSATLRDRGVNTQYFGPGTRLTVL.

The chain carries TRBV2 and TRBJ2-6; D call uncertain. V was shortened by 6 bases and J by 0 bases, with 9 bases between the two germline ends. Germline loops: CDR1 SNHLY, CDR2 FYNNEI. The CDR3 is 15 amino acids. CDR3 amino acids: CASSQARSGANVLTF. The CDR3 nucleotides are TGTGCCAGCAGCCAAGCCCGCTCTGGGGCCAACGTCCTGACTTTC.

The chain uses TRBV7-9 and TRBJ1-4, with D unclear. The CDR3 is 15 amino acids. Germline V gives CDR1 SEHNR, CDR2 FQNEAQ (reference sequence). V lost 5 bases and J lost 5, with 15 bases in between. CDR3 nucleotides: TGTGCCAGCAGCGCAGACGCGGGGAGAAATGAAAAACTGTTTTTT. This gives the protein CASSADAGRNEKLFF.

The count of this clone is one. This chain connects TRBV9 to TRBJ2-1; 7 nucleotides line up with TRBD2. The length of the CDR3 is 16 residues. V lost 3 bases, J lost 0 bases, and 6 bases stayed unmatched. From germline, CDR1 is SGDLS and CDR2 YYNGEE. The CDR3 protein is CASSGLALSSYNEQFF. In DNA, the CDR3 is TGTGCCAGCAGCGGACTAGCTCTGAGCTCCTACAATGAGCAGTTCTTC.

V and J are TRBV9 and TRBJ2-5, with 11 bases lining up with TRBD2. The V gene's germline CDR1 is SGDLS and CDR2 YYNGEE. The V and J ends lost 1 base and 5 bases, in that order; junction bases with no gene match: 7. The CDR3 length is 16 residues. The CDR3 here is CASSVFSGGAGETQYF. CDR3 DNA sequence: TGTGCCAGCAGCGTATTTAGCGGGGGGGCCGGGGAGACCCAGTACTTC. Combining the CDR3 with reference TRBV9 and TRBJ2-5 gives the whole variable domain DSGVTQTPKHLITATGQRVTLRCSPRSGDLSVYWYQQSLDQGLQFLIQYYNGEERAKGNILERFSAQQFPDLHSELNLSSLELGDSALYFCASSVFSGGAGETQYFGPGTRLLVL.

V is TRBV6-5 and J is TRBJ1-2; weak D call: TRBD1 (6 bases). Trimming took off 5 bases at V and 7 bases at J, with 14 bases between the two ends. The length of the CDR3 is 13 residues. Germline V gives CDR1 MNHEY, CDR2 SVGAGI. The CDR3 protein is CASSPDRKPGYTF. CDR3 DNA sequence: TGTGCCAGCAGTCCCGACAGGAAACCTGGCTACACCTTC.

This rearrangement joins TRBV10-2 to TRBJ1-1; 7 positions match TRBD1. The CDR3 length is 14 residues. The V gene's germline CDR1 is WSHSY and CDR2 SAAADI. V shed 10 bases, J shed 3 bases, and the junction held 11 bases outside the gene matches. The CDR3 spells CATASEGADTEAFF. The CDR3 nucleotides read TGCGCCACCGCAAGTGAGGGGGCGGACACTGAAGCTTTCTTT.

The chain combines TRBV2 with TRBJ2-7; D gene uncertain. V was shortened by 4 bases and J by 11 bases, with 9 bases between the two germline ends. Germline V gives CDR1 SNHLY, CDR2 FYNNEI. There are 10 residues in the CDR3. CDR3: CASSGQEKYF. The CDR3 coding sequence is TGTGCCAGCAGTGGGCAGGAAAAGTACTTC. Together with reference TRBV2 and TRBJ2-7, the CDR3 gives the full variable domain: EPEVTQTPSHQVTQMGQEVILRCVPISNHLYFYWYRQILGQKVEFLVSFYNNEISEKSEIFDDQFSVERPDGSNFTLKIRSTKLEDSAMYFCASSGQEKYFGPGTRLTVT.

The chain carries TRBV28 and TRBJ1-1, with a tentative D call TRBD1 (5 bases). Germline CDR1 reads MDHEN; CDR2 reads SYDVKM. The CDR3 totals 14 residues. Trimming removed 3 bases from V and 5 bases from J, with 13 bases in between. The CDR3 protein is CASSLTAPRTEAFF. In DNA, the CDR3 is TGTGCCAGCAGTTTGACAGCCCCTCGAACTGAAGCTTTCTTT.

This clone was counted only a few times. The CDR3 DNA is TGCGCCAGCAGCACCCGACAGGGCGATAGCACTGAAGCTTTCTTT. Protein sequence: CASSTRQGDSTEAFF. The chain is built from TRBV4-1 and TRBJ1-1; 7 bases line up with TRBD1. Losses at the gene ends were 5 bases for V and 4 bases for J; bases not matched to a gene: 10. This CDR3 is 15 amino acids long. CDR1 MGHRA and CDR2 YSYEKL come from the germline V gene.

The rearrangement uses TRBV9 and TRBJ2-5; 8 nucleotides agree with TRBD2. The V gene end was trimmed by 0 bases and the J gene end by 4 bases; junction bases not matched to a gene: 8. Germline V gives CDR1 SGDLS, CDR2 YYNGEE. This CDR3 is 16 amino acids long. This chain's CDR3 is CASSVELASGRETQYF. DNA for the CDR3: TGTGCCAGCAGCGTAGAGTTGGCTAGCGGGCGAGAGACCCAGTACTTC.

The chain is built from TRBV7-2 and TRBJ1-2, with 7 bases matching TRBD1. The CDR3 spans 14 residues. Germline V CDR1 and CDR2: SGHTA, FQGNSA. Germline trimming cut 1 base from V and 2 bases from J; bases unmatched to any gene: 1. CDR3 in amino acids: CASSLDRGNYGYTF. DNA of the CDR3: TGTGCCAGCAGCTTAGACAGGGGAAACTATGGCTACACCTTC.

The chain carries TRBV7-2 and TRBJ2-7; 10 nucleotides align to TRBD2. The germline CDR1 and CDR2 sequences are SGHTA and FQGNSA. The length of the CDR3 is 13 residues. The V gene end was trimmed by 8 bases and the J gene end by 1 base; junction bases not matched to a gene: 2. Here the CDR3 reads CASGLAESYEQYF. The CDR3, as DNA: TGTGCCAGCGGACTAGCGGAATCCTACGAGCAGTACTTC.

The chain couples TRBV5-1 to TRBJ2-7, with 8 bases matching TRBD1. Per germline, CDR1 SGHRS and CDR2 YFSETQ. Losses at the gene ends were 3 bases for V and 4 bases for J; bases not matched to a gene: 0. The CDR3 has 12 residues. The CDR3 bases are TGCGCCAGCAGCTGGACAGGGTACGAGCAGTACTTC. Protein sequence: CASSWTGYEQYF. Filled out from reference TRBV5-1 and TRBJ2-7, the complete variable domain reads KAGVTQTPRYLIKTRGQQVTLSCSPISGHRSVSWYQQTPGQGLQFLFEYFSETQRNKGNFPGRFSGRQFSNSRSEMNVSTLELGDSALYLCASSWTGYEQYFGPGTRLTVT.

V gene TRBV5-1 combines with J gene TRBJ2-5, with 13 bases identical to TRBD2. The CDR3 sequence is 16 residues long. J lost 5 bases, V lost 4 bases, and 8 bases had no gene match. Germline V gene data show CDR1 as SGHRS and CDR2 as YFSETQ. The CDR3 loop reads CASSTLAGGPRETQYF. CDR3 nucleotides: TGCGCCAGCAGCACACTAGCGGGGGGGCCGAGGGAGACCCAGTACTTC. The variable domain in full, with the rest retrieved from reference TRBV5-1 and TRBJ2-5, is KAGVTQTPRYLIKTRGQQVTLSCSPISGHRSVSWYQQTPGQGLQFLFEYFSETQRNKGNFPGRFSGRQFSNSRSEMNVSTLELGDSALYLCASSTLAGGPRETQYFGPGTRLLVL.

This chain joins TRBV7-2 and TRBJ2-1; tentatively, D is TRBD2 (6 bases). The V end lost 0 bases, the J end lost 7 bases, and 10 bases lay between the germline ends. The CDR3 extends over 14 amino acids. CDR1 and CDR2 from the germline V gene are SGHTA and FQGNSA. Here the CDR3 reads CASSLALAYNEQFF. For the CDR3, the DNA is TGTGCCAGCAGCTTAGCGCTAGCGTATAATGAGCAGTTCTTC.

The chain carries TRBV20-1 and TRBJ1-2, with D hard to call. Trimming removed 3 bases from V and 4 bases from J, with 6 bases in between. The CDR3 consists of 11 residues. The germline gives CDR1 DFQATT, CDR2 SNEGSKA (reference sequence). Here the CDR3 DNA reads TGCAGTGCTAGTAACGGCTATGGCTACACCTTC. It specifies CSASNGYGYTF.

The V gene is TRBV28, the J gene TRBJ1-1; 10 bases are shared with TRBD1. Germline trimming cut 4 bases from V and 2 bases from J; bases unmatched to any gene: 4. Germline-derived CDR1 and CDR2 are MDHEN and SYDVKM. The CDR3 extends over 15 amino acids. The CDR3 DNA sequence: TGTGCCAGCAGTTCGACAGGGGGCCTAAACACTGAAGCTTTCTTT. This codes for CASSSTGGLNTEAFF. The variable domain in full, completed from reference TRBV28 and TRBJ1-1, reads DVKVTQSSRYLVKRTGEKVFLECVQDMDHENMFWYRQDPGLGLRLIYFSYDVKMKEKGDIPEGYSVSREKKERFSLILESASTNQTSMYLCASSSTGGLNTEAFFGQGTRLTVV.

The chain couples TRBV9 to TRBJ2-2, with 8 bases aligning to TRBD1. V shed 7 bases, J shed 7 bases, and the junction held 9 bases outside the gene matches. Germline V lookup: CDR1 SGDLS, CDR2 YYNGEE. The CDR3 sequence is 14 residues long. The CDR3 reads CASSTGGRDGELFF. CDR3 nucleotides: TGTGCCAGCTCTACAGGGGGACGTGACGGGGAGCTGTTTTTT.

Regarding this clone: One end of the junction does not line up with germline, which may come from a read error. This chain uses TRBV11-2 with TRBJ1-5; 9 nucleotides line up with TRBD1. The CDR3 length is 14 residues. From germline, CDR1 is SGHAT and CDR2 FQNNGV. CDR3 loop: CASSIDRGNQPQHF. The CDR3, as DNA: TGTGCCAGCAGCATAGACAGGGGGAATCAGCCCCAGCATTTT. Variable domain in full (rest from reference TRBV11-2 and TRBJ1-5): EAGVAQSPRYKIIEKRQSVAFWCNPISGHATLYWYQQILGQGPKLLIQFQNNGVVDDSQLPKDRFSAERLKGVDSTLKIQPAKLEDSAVYLCASSIDRGNQPQHFGDGTRLSIL.

V is TRBV12-5 and J is TRBJ2-3; the match to TRBD2 covers 8 bases. This CDR3 spans 15 amino acids. V dropped 5 bases and J dropped 6; count of bases not matched to a gene: 10. CDR1 LGHNT and CDR2 FRNRAP come from the germline V gene. The CDR3 reads CASGPGLASGDTQYF. The CDR3 nucleotides read TGTGCTAGTGGTCCCGGACTAGCCAGTGGGGATACGCAGTATTTT.

This clone occurred once. The J gene is TRBJ1-1, the V gene TRBV11-2; D is possibly TRBD1 (5 bases). The CDR3 extends over 15 amino acids. V shed 5 bases and J shed 0 bases, with 13 bases lying between them. Germline CDR1 is SGHAT and CDR2 is FQNNGV. DNA for the CDR3: TGTGCCAGCAGCCCCCGGGGGGGACTGAACACTGAAGCTTTCTTT. Protein: CASSPRGGLNTEAFF. Variable domain in full (rest from reference TRBV11-2 and TRBJ1-1): EAGVAQSPRYKIIEKRQSVAFWCNPISGHATLYWYQQILGQGPKLLIQFQNNGVVDDSQLPKDRFSAERLKGVDSTLKIQPAKLEDSAVYLCASSPRGGLNTEAFFGQGTRLTVV.

The rearrangement joins TRBV18 to TRBJ1-1, with a tentative D call TRBD1 (6 bases). Looked up from germline, CDR1 is KGHSH and CDR2 is LQKENI. Trimming pared 3 bases from V and 1 base from J, leaving 15 bases between. This CDR3 has 16 amino acids. CDR3 sequence (DNA): TGTGCCAGCTCACCGACACAGGGACGGCGGAACACTGAAGCTTTCTTT. It codes for CASSPTQGRRNTEAFF.

The chain couples TRBV6-4 to TRBJ2-2; the D gene is possibly TRBD2 (5 bases). Germline V gene data show CDR1 as MRHNA and CDR2 as SNTAGT. The germline V and J ends were trimmed by 4 bases and 2 bases, with 8 bases remaining between them. The CDR3 has 14 residues. The CDR3 DNA is TGTGCCAGCAGTGTTGAGGGCAACACCGGGGAGCTGTTTTTT. Residues: CASSVEGNTGELFF.

This chain uses TRBV19 with TRBJ1-3; D is possibly TRBD1 (5 bases). The CDR3 totals 15 residues. From germline, CDR1 is LNHDA and CDR2 SQIVND (reference sequence). The ends were cut back, 5 bases at V and 9 bases at J, with 20 bases in the middle. The CDR3 DNA reads TGTGCCAGTAGTGCCTGGGGGGGTGACCCCGGCACCATATATTTT. It encodes CASSAWGGDPGTIYF.

The chain employs TRBV6-5 and TRBJ2-5, with 10 bases lining up with TRBD2. Germline lookup yields CDR1 MNHEY and CDR2 SVGAGI. J gave up 1 base and V 4 bases, and 0 bases lay outside the gene matches. The CDR3 runs 14 residues. The CDR3 coding sequence is TGTGCCAGCAGTTGGACTAGCGGCCAAGAGACCCAGTACTTC. Amino acid sequence: CASSWTSGQETQYF.

The chain links TRBV6-1 to TRBJ1-2; D not resolved. Germline loops: CDR1 MNHNS, CDR2 SASEGT. Deletions cut 3 bases from V and 3 bases from J, with 14 bases between. The CDR3 is 15 amino acids. The CDR3: CASSDYPGAYYGYTF. The CDR3 DNA reads TGTGCCAGCAGTGACTACCCGGGAGCCTACTATGGCTACACCTTC.

With respect to this clone: Other DNA sequences in the sample encode the same CDR3. CDR3 residues: CSARDSYEQYF. CDR3 nucleotide sequence: TGCAGTGCTAGAGACAGCTACGAGCAGTACTTC. The chain joins TRBV20-1 to TRBJ2-7; D unclear. CDR3 size: 11 residues. CDR1 is DFQATT and CDR2 is SNEGSKA in the germline V gene (reference sequence). V was cut by 0 bases and J by 3 bases, with 3 bases left in between.

This chain uses TRBV19 with TRBJ1-5; D uncertain. Germline V gives CDR1 LNHDA, CDR2 SQIVND (reference sequence). CDR3 length: 14 amino acids. V was shortened by 4 bases and J by 4 bases, with 11 bases between the two germline ends. CDR3 sequence: CASSTEGWNQPQHF. The CDR3 coding sequence is TGTGCCAGTAGTACGGAGGGCTGGAATCAGCCCCAGCATTTT.

This clone was counted a single time. This chain uses TRBV5-6 with TRBJ1-1, with D maybe TRBD1 (5 bases). The CDR3 spans 14 residues. Looked up from germline, CDR1 is SGHDT and CDR2 is YYEEEE. V lost 0 bases, J lost 4 bases, and 10 bases lay in between. Here the CDR3 DNA reads TGTGCCAGCAGCTTGGGGCAAAGGGGCACTGAAGCTTTCTTT. Translated: CASSLGQRGTEAFF. Full variable domain (remainder filled in from reference TRBV5-6 and TRBJ1-1): DAGVTQSPTHLIKTRGQQVTLRCSPKSGHDTVSWYQQALGQGPQFIFQYYEEEERQRGNFPDRFSGHQFPNYSSELNVNALLLGDSALYLCASSLGQRGTEAFFGQGTRLTVV.

The rearrangement joins TRBV28 to TRBJ1-5; a possible D gene is TRBD1 (6 bases). Per germline, CDR1 MDHEN and CDR2 SYDVKM. With 2 bases removed from V and 2 bases from J, the gap between germline ends came to 7 bases. The CDR3 sequence is 14 residues long. CDR3 residues: CASSLTGRNQPQHF. The CDR3 bases are TGTGCCAGCAGTTTAACAGGGCGCAATCAGCCCCAGCATTTT.

This clone showed up just a few times. This chain links TRBV6-1 with TRBJ2-7; the match to TRBD2 covers 7 bases. Trimming at V came to 2 bases and at J to 1 base, leaving 5 bases not matched to a gene. The CDR3 spans 15 residues. CDR1 is MNHNS and CDR2 is SASEGT in the germline V gene. The CDR3 coding sequence is TGTGCCAGCAGTGAACGGTCTAGCGGATCCTACGAGCAGTACTTC. Amino acid sequence: CASSERSSGSYEQYF.